These 12 T cell receptor beta chains share one sample of origin, sequenced in a study of shared clonotypes between healthy human individuals. Measured with immunoSEQ multiplex PCR; TCRdb has only the in-frame clones, and not every one. This table has roughly 2.1 million clones, 93% appearing once. Selected positively for CCR7 and CD45RO-negative, naive CD8 cells excluded terminally differentiated effector memory CD45RA+ cells. Sequencing was carried out using naive CD8+ T cells from PBMCs. The source is a man aged 18 to 30 in good health. Some clones in this sample may be carry-over from other donors' samples.

On this clone itself: This sample includes further DNA sequences coding for the same CDR3. The chain has TRBV28 and TRBJ1-2; D possibly corresponds to TRBD1 (5 bases). The V end lost 3 bases, the J end lost 6 bases, and 11 bases lay between the germline ends. The germline V gene encodes CDR1 MDHEN and CDR2 SYDVKM. The CDR3 extends over 13 amino acids. CDR3 in amino acids: CASSFSGGDGYTF. The DNA of the CDR3 is TGTGCCAGCAGTTTCTCTGGGGGAGATGGCTACACCTTC.

V gene TRBV5-5 combines with J gene TRBJ1-2, with D possibly being TRBD1 (5 bases). The CDR3 is 14 amino acids. The ends were cut back, 4 bases at V and 4 bases at J, with 14 bases in the middle. Germline-derived CDR1 and CDR2 are SGHKS and YYEKEE (reference sequence). The CDR3 DNA reads as TGTGCCAGCAGCCCACTGGGGGGGGGCTATGGCTACACCTTC. This encodes CASSPLGGGYGYTF.

Of note for this clone: Other DNA sequences in the sample encode the same CDR3. V is TRBV7-9 and J is TRBJ2-7, with D unclear. The CDR3 contains 12 residues. In germline, CDR1 is SEHNR, CDR2 FQNEAQ (reference sequence). V lost 4 bases, J lost 3 bases, and 7 bases lay in between. CDR3 sequence reads: CASSSISYEQYF. DNA of the CDR3: TGTGCCAGCAGCTCAATCAGCTACGAGCAGTACTTC.

Note on this clone: Other DNA sequences in this specimen translate into the identical CDR3. The V gene is TRBV28, the J gene TRBJ2-3, with 10 bases aligning to TRBD2. CDR3 length equals 16 residues. Germline values: CDR1 MDHEN, CDR2 SYDVKM. Trimming took 5 bases from V and 0 from J; bases not matched to a gene: 5. For the CDR3, the DNA is TGTGCCAGCAGTCTCTTAGCGGGAGGTAGCACAGATACGCAGTATTTT. Translation: CASSLLAGGSTDTQYF.

The chain links TRBV13 to TRBJ2-7, with TRBD1 matching 12 bases. The germline CDR1 and CDR2 sequences are PRHDT and FYEKMQ (reference sequence). This CDR3 has 15 residues. V trimming: 3 bases; J trimming: 5 bases; junction bases outside the gene matches: 5. CDR3 loop: CASSFIGTGGHEQYF. In DNA form, the CDR3 reads TGTGCCAGCAGCTTTATCGGGACAGGGGGCCACGAGCAGTACTTC. Full variable domain (rest looked up from reference TRBV13 and TRBJ2-7): AAGVIQSPRHLIKEKRETATLKCYPIPRHDTVYWYQQGPGQDPQFLISFYEKMQSDKGSIPDRFSAQQFSDYHSELNMSSLELGDSALYFCASSFIGTGGHEQYFGPGTRLTVT.

The chain links TRBV27 to TRBJ2-7; D not resolved. Germline assignment: CDR1 MNHEY and CDR2 SMNVEV (reference sequence). CDR3 length: 13 amino acids. The germline V and J ends were trimmed by 2 bases and 3 bases, with 8 bases remaining between them. The CDR3 spells CASSLESHYEQYF. For the CDR3, the DNA is TGTGCCAGCAGTTTAGAGTCCCACTACGAGCAGTACTTC.

V usage is TRBV7-8 and J usage is TRBJ2-5, with D possibly being TRBD1 or TRBD2 (5 bases each). The CDR3 runs to 13 residues. V was clipped by 7 bases and J by 5 bases, with 14 bases between them. Germline V gene data show CDR1 as SGHVS and CDR2 as FQNEAQ. DNA of the CDR3: TGTGCCAGCATACCTACATGGGGGGAGACCCAGTACTTC. Protein product: CASIPTWGETQYF.

The CDR3 is CASSPPGPYEQYF. The CDR3 nucleotides are TGTGCCAGCAGCCCCCCAGGCCCCTACGAGCAGTACTTC. This chain joins TRBV4-2 and TRBJ2-7; D gene unclear. Germline CDR1 LGHNA, CDR2 YNFKEQ. The CDR3 extends over 13 amino acids. V lost 4 bases and J lost 2, with 9 bases in between.

J is TRBJ2-7 and V is TRBV27, with D unclear. CDR3 length equals 16 residues. Trimming took off 0 bases at V and 2 bases at J, with 14 bases between the two ends. CDR1 MNHEY and CDR2 SMNVEV come from the germline V gene (reference sequence). CDR3 bases: TGTGCCAGCAGTTTATCGAGCACAGCGCTGGCCTACGAGCAGTACTTC. The encoded protein is CASSLSSTALAYEQYF.

Of note for this clone: The sample carries other DNA sequences with the same CDR3. The chain recombines TRBV27 with TRBJ2-7; the D gene is possibly TRBD2 (5 bases). Germline V CDR1 and CDR2: MNHEY, SMNVEV (reference sequence). Trimming removed 2 bases at V and 0 bases at J, with 8 bases between. This CDR3 is built from 14 residues. The CDR3 region has the DNA TGTGCCAGCAGTTTAGGAGGCTACTCCTACGAGCAGTACTTC. It yields the protein CASSLGGYSYEQYF.

Comments on this clone: The sample holds other DNA sequences that translate to the same CDR3. As DNA, the CDR3 is TGTGCCAGCAGCTTAGAGGGAACTACCTACGAGCAGTACTTC. It is translated as CASSLEGTTYEQYF. This chain links TRBV5-6 with TRBJ2-7, with D possibly TRBD2 on 5 matching bases. V was cut by 2 bases and J by 2 bases, with 11 bases left in between. CDR1 SGHDT and CDR2 YYEEEE come from the germline V gene. CDR3 length: 14 residues.

Comments on this clone: The identical CDR3 is also encoded by other nucleotide sequences in the sample. The chain links TRBV9 to TRBJ1-5, with D tentatively TRBD1 (6 bases). CDR3 size: 15 residues. Germline values: CDR1 SGDLS, CDR2 YYNGEE. The V end was cut by 2 bases, the J end by 1 base, with 10 bases between. The CDR3 region is CASSVGGASNQPQHF. The CDR3 DNA follows: TGTGCCAGCAGCGTCGGGGGGGCGAGCAATCAGCCCCAGCATTTT.